Sequencing of this T cell receptor beta chain was carried out in a study of T-cell reconstitution after alpha-beta-depleted transplantation in children. This clonotype was found many times. During its preparation, the TCRbeta library received unique molecular identifiers. MiXCR, applied by TCRdb to the PCR reads, yields one record per CDR3 protein. The profile shows 600,000 to 700,000 distinct CDR3 sequences, over 15% of them singletons. CDR1 and CDR2 from the germline V gene are SGHDT and YYEEEE. Trimming took off 1 base at V and 6 bases at J, with 11 bases between the two ends. CDR3 length equals 13 residues.

The material was PBMCs from the stem cell graft donor, obtained from the stem cell graft. The TCR sequence derives from a human donor who donated a stem cell graft to a child with acute myeloid leukemia. The chain carries TRBV5-6 and TRBJ2-7; D is unresolved. The CDR3 loop is CASSLSPLSEQYF. CDR3 coding DNA: TGTGCCAGCAGCTTGTCCCCCTTATCCGAGCAGTACTTC.